These T cell receptor beta chains were read from a single sample in a study of T cell responses to AZD1222 COVID-19 vaccine. Sequenced by immunoSEQ multiplex PCR; TCRdb stores in-frame clones only, minus some. The sample contains about 120,000 clones, 90% of which appear only once. The sample in question was peripheral blood, obtained on day 0 of MenACWY control vaccination. Receptors were obtained from an adult in good health. The CDR3 runs from the conserved cysteine through the conserved F or W. D genes are given only for firm matches. Size is stated for part of the rows, as once, few or many counts, or as a class when the clone is expanded.

j_gene | abundance | d_gene | v_gene | CDR3nt | CDR3aa
TRBJ2-1 | NA | TRBD2 | TRBV6-2/TRBV6-3 | TGTGCCAGCAGCCAACTAGCGGGGGCTTACAATGAGCAGTTCTTC | CASSQLAGAYNEQFF
TRBJ2-1 | NA | NA | TRBV15 | TGTGCCACCAGCTACATCGGACCCAGCTCCTACAATGAGCAGTTCTTC | CATSYIGPSSYNEQFF
TRBJ2-1 | once | NA | TRBV11-3 | TGTGCCAGCAGCTTAGATCTGAGCGGTAATGAGCAGTTCTTC | CASSLDLSGNEQFF
TRBJ2-3 | NA | TRBD2 | TRBV19 | TGTGCCAGTAGTATAGGACTAGCGGGAAAGGATACGCAGTATTTT | CASSIGLAGKDTQYF
TRBJ2-3 | NA | NA | TRBV6-5 | TGTGCCAGCAGTTACTCGAGCACCAACACAGATACGCAGTATTTT | CASSYSSTNTDTQYF
TRBJ2-1 | NA | TRBD2 | TRBV15 | TGTGCCACCAGCACAACACCCGGGACTAGATCCACCAATGAGCAGTTCTTC | CATSTTPGTRSTNEQFF
TRBJ2-7 | NA | TRBD2 | TRBV6-1 | TGTGCCAGCAGCGAAGGGACTAGCGGGATCTACGAGCAGTACTTC | CASSEGTSGIYEQYF
TRBJ2-1 | NA | NA | TRBV27 | TGTGCCAGCAGTTTAGGTGGGCTCCTTTACAATGAGCAGTTCTTC | CASSLGGLLYNEQFF
TRBJ2-1 | NA | TRBD2 | TRBV11-2 | TGTGCCAGCAGCCCCCGGCTAGCGGGAGAGTACAATGAGCAGTTCTTC | CASSPRLAGEYNEQFF
TRBJ2-7 | once | NA | TRBV6-6 | TGTGCCAGCAGTTACTCTCTTCGAGACTTCGGTGTATTC | CASSYSLRDFGVF
TRBJ1-1 | NA | NA | TRBV7-9 | TGTGCCAGCAGCTTAAAAGGGGCCGAAACTGAAGCTTTCTTT | CASSLKGAETEAFF
TRBJ1-1 | NA | TRBD1 | TRBV11-2 | TGTGCCAGCAGCTTGACAGGGGGCATATTGGCTGAAGCTTTCTTT | CASSLTGGILAEAFF